These 27 T cell receptor beta chains share one sample of origin, sequenced in a study of early T cells in non-severe SARS-CoV-2 infection. A single record per CDR3 protein comes from TCRdb applying MiXCR to the 5' RACE reads. This sample yields roughly 46,000 distinct CDR3 sequences, of which roughly 6.6% are seen a single time; approximately 5% belongs to the top ten. The sequencing sample was made of whole blood. The receptors stem from an adult who was a healthcare worker with PCR-confirmed SARS-CoV-2 infection or an uninfected control (not recorded which).

The chain links TRBV7-6 to TRBJ2-7; possible D gene TRBD1, 6 bases. V lost 5 bases, J lost 7 bases, and 15 bases lay in between. Germline assignment: CDR1 SGHVS and CDR2 FNYEAQ. The length of the CDR3 is 13 residues. This CDR3 reads CASSPSDSLEQYF. CDR3 DNA sequence: TGTGCCAGCAGCCCATCGGACAGCTTGGAGCAGTACTTC.

V is TRBV3-1 and J is TRBJ2-4; D call uncertain. V lost 2 bases and J 4 bases, leaving 9 bases between the germline ends. CDR1 is LGHDT, CDR2 YNNKEL, per germline (reference sequence). The CDR3 is 14 residues long. Here the CDR3 reads CASSQSFGKNIQYF. The DNA of the CDR3 is TGTGCCAGCAGCCAATCCTTCGGGAAAAACATTCAGTACTTC.

This clonotype showed up many times. This chain uses TRBV19 with TRBJ1-2; perhaps TRBD1 as D (6 bases). The germline V gene has CDR1 LNHDA and CDR2 SQIVND (reference sequence). With 7 bases removed from V and 4 bases from J, the gap between germline ends came to 10 bases. CDR3 length equals 12 residues. CDR3 sequence reads: CASTGTSYGYTF. The CDR3 nucleotides read TGTGCCAGTACTGGGACATCCTATGGCTACACCTTC.

The chain links TRBV11-2 to TRBJ2-1, with 7 positions matching TRBD1. Germline V CDR1 and CDR2: SGHAT, FQNNGV. The CDR3 extends over 14 amino acids. The V and J ends lost 5 bases and 0 bases, in that order; junction bases with no gene match: 1. The CDR3 spells CASSRQGSYNEQFF. CDR3 coding DNA: TGTGCCAGCAGCCGACAGGGCTCCTACAATGAGCAGTTCTTC.

The rearrangement uses TRBV7-2 and TRBJ2-2; D remains ambiguous. The CDR3 length is 15 residues. V gave up 1 base and J gave up 3 bases, with 9 bases separating them. Germline CDR1 reads SGHTA; CDR2 reads FQGNSA. The CDR3 DNA sequence: TGTGCCAGCAGCTTAGGGGCCTCCTACACCGGGGAGCTGTTTTTT. It translates to CASSLGASYTGELFF.

The J gene is TRBJ1-1, the V gene TRBV5-1, with a tentative D call TRBD1 (6 bases). CDR1 is SGHRS and CDR2 is YFSETQ in the germline V gene. Trimming pared 4 bases from V and 5 bases from J, leaving 15 bases between. The CDR3 extends over 14 amino acids. This CDR3 is CASSPEGGGTEAFF. DNA for the CDR3: TGCGCCAGCAGCCCCGAGGGGGGAGGTACTGAAGCTTTCTTT.

The chain couples TRBV2 to TRBJ2-7; no clear D gene. Germline lookup yields CDR1 SNHLY and CDR2 FYNNEI. This CDR3 region has 13 residues. The V end lost 3 bases, the J end lost 3 bases, and 9 bases lay between the germline ends. The CDR3 region is CASSEETNYEQYF. The DNA for the CDR3 is TGTGCCAGCAGTGAGGAGACAAACTACGAGCAGTACTTC.

Ten or more counts support this clonotype. The chain is built from TRBV7-8 and TRBJ1-3; possibly TRBD1 for D (5 bases). Trimming cost V 5 bases and J 1 base, with 12 bases left between them. The germline V gene encodes CDR1 SGHVS and CDR2 FQNEAQ. The CDR3 runs 15 residues. The CDR3 sequence is CASSRTTFSGNTIYF. DNA of the CDR3: TGTGCCAGCAGCCGGACAACCTTTTCTGGAAACACCATATATTTT.

V usage is TRBV18 and J usage is TRBJ2-1; the D call may be TRBD1 or TRBD2 (6 bases each). There are 16 residues in the CDR3. CDR1 and CDR2 from the germline V gene are KGHSH and LQKENI. V was shortened by 3 bases and J by 8 bases, with 20 bases between the two germline ends. In DNA, the CDR3 is TGTGCCAGCTCACCGGGTAGCCTCAGGGGAGGCGATGAGCAGTTCTTC. Its translation: CASSPGSLRGGDEQFF.

This clonotype has a count of ten or more. This chain joins TRBV7-9 and TRBJ2-7; TRBD1 aligns across 9 bases. From germline, CDR1 is SEHNR and CDR2 FQNEAQ (reference sequence). The ends lost 4 bases at V and 4 bases at J; junction bases unmatched: 8. The CDR3 contains 15 residues. CDR3 sequence (DNA): TGTGCCAGCAGCTACCCGGGACAGGGATCTTACGAGCAGTACTTC. It is translated as CASSYPGQGSYEQYF.

The chain combines TRBV18 with TRBJ2-4; 10 bases map to TRBD2. The CDR3 is made up of 15 amino acids. V gave up 3 bases and J gave up 1 base; unmatched junction bases: 0. Per germline, CDR1 KGHSH and CDR2 LQKENI. The CDR3 loop is CASSPSGGAKNIQYF. The CDR3 nucleotides read TGTGCCAGCTCACCTAGCGGGGGGGCCAAAAACATTCAGTACTTC.

The sample holds a few counts of this clonotype. V and J are TRBV20-1 and TRBJ1-1; no clear D. With 4 bases removed from V and 0 bases from J, the gap between germline ends came to 9 bases. The CDR3 spans 13 residues. Germline assignment: CDR1 DFQATT and CDR2 SNEGSKA (reference sequence). CDR3 sequence reads: CSATKSLNTEAFF. The CDR3 DNA reads as TGCAGTGCTACCAAGTCCCTGAACACTGAAGCTTTCTTT.

This clonotype was recorded at least ten times. The chain joins TRBV18 to TRBJ1-1, with D perhaps TRBD1 (6 bases). Germline CDR1 KGHSH, CDR2 LQKENI. V lost 2 bases and J lost 1, with 11 bases in between. This CDR3 comprises 15 residues. In nucleotides, the CDR3 is TGTGCCAGCTCACCAGACAGGTCCCCGAACACTGAAGCTTTCTTT. Translated, it gives CASSPDRSPNTEAFF.

The chain carries TRBV12-3 or TRBV12-4 and TRBJ2-1; TRBD1 agrees at 12 bases. The ends lost 3 bases at V and 2 bases at J; junction bases unmatched: 11. The CDR3 is made up of 19 amino acids. The chain's CDR3 is CASSFQGTGGGRTYNEQFF. The CDR3, as DNA: TGTGCCAGCAGTTTCCAAGGGACAGGGGGCGGCCGTACCTACAATGAGCAGTTCTTC.

This clonotype was seen more than once but under ten times. The genes are TRBV28 and TRBJ1-1; a weak D match, TRBD1 (6 bases). This CDR3 comprises 14 residues. Germline V lookup: CDR1 MDHEN, CDR2 SYDVKM. The V end lost 5 bases, the J end lost 1 base, and 11 bases lay between the germline ends. The CDR3 DNA reads as TGTGCCAGCAGTCAGACGACAGGGAACACTGAAGCTTTCTTT. It translates to CASSQTTGNTEAFF.

This clonotype was recorded at least ten times. The rearrangement joins TRBV6-5 to TRBJ2-5; D uncertain. This CDR3 has 14 amino acids. Germline loops: CDR1 MNHEY, CDR2 SVGAGI. The CDR3 DNA is TGTGCTACTGAAGTTGTAGGCATAGAAGAGACCCAGTACTTC. Its protein product is CATEVVGIEETQYF.

V usage is TRBV30 and J usage is TRBJ2-2, with D possibly TRBD2 on 6 matching bases. Germline loops: CDR1 GTSNPN, CDR2 SVGIG (reference sequence). This CDR3 spans 14 amino acids. Between the trimmed V and J ends, which lost 7 bases and 0 bases, there was a span of 12 bases. CDR3 amino acids: CAFAGGANTGELFF. The CDR3 nucleotides read TGTGCCTTTGCGGGCGGGGCGAACACCGGGGAGCTGTTTTTT.

This rearrangement joins TRBV7-8 to TRBJ2-3, with D possibly matching TRBD2 (7 bases). V shed 2 bases and J shed 9 bases, with 21 bases lying between them. This CDR3 comprises 16 residues. Germline V gene sequence: CDR1 SGHVS, CDR2 FQNEAQ. The CDR3, as DNA: TGTGCCAGCAGCTTATTTCCAGCGGCGGGGGCCCGGACGCAGTATTTT. This translates into CASSLFPAAGARTQYF.

The table lists this clonotype with many counts. The CDR3 DNA sequence: TGTGCCAGCAGCTTAGCGGGACTAGCACAAGATACGCAGTATTTT. Encoded protein: CASSLAGLAQDTQYF. The rearrangement uses TRBV11-2 and TRBJ2-3; 9 bases align to TRBD2. The trim removed 1 base at V and 5 bases at J, leaving 4 bases unmatched. The germline CDR1 and CDR2 sequences are SGHAT and FQNNGV. The CDR3 consists of 15 residues.

This sequence joins TRBV6-1 and TRBJ2-5; D remains unclear. V was cut by 6 bases and J by 3 bases, with 17 bases left in between. This CDR3 spans 15 amino acids. The germline V gene encodes CDR1 MNHNS and CDR2 SASEGT. This CDR3 reads CASSLWTPGEETQYF. CDR3 coding DNA: TGTGCCAGCAGCTTGTGGACCCCCGGAGAAGAGACCCAGTACTTC.

This clonotype was observed at least ten times. This chain uses TRBV29-1 with TRBJ2-2; D remains ambiguous. The CDR3 has 13 amino acids. Germline-derived CDR1 and CDR2 are SQVTM and ANQGSEA. The V end was cut by 4 bases, the J end by 1 base, with 7 bases between. The CDR3 reads CSVVKQNTGELFF. The CDR3 nucleotides read TGCAGCGTTGTGAAACAGAACACCGGGGAGCTGTTTTTT.

The V call is TRBV7-2, the J call TRBJ2-3, with 14 bases matching TRBD2. Germline lookup yields CDR1 SGHTA and CDR2 FQGNSA. The CDR3 length is 16 residues. V trimming: 5 bases; J trimming: 4 bases; junction bases outside the gene matches: 5. CDR3 in amino acids: CASSHRLAGGADTQYF. The CDR3 coding sequence is TGTGCCAGCAGCCACCGACTAGCGGGGGGGGCAGATACGCAGTATTTT. The complete variable domain, with remaining parts taken from reference TRBV7-2 and TRBJ2-3, reads GAGVSQSPSNKVTEKGKDVELRCDPISGHTALYWYRQSLGQGLEFLIYFQGNSAPDKSGLPSDRFSAERTGGSVSTLTIQRTQQEDSAVYLCASSHRLAGGADTQYFGPGTRLTVL.

At least ten counts were recorded for this clonotype. The chain combines TRBV6-5 with TRBJ1-2; no reliable D call. Germline CDR1 is MNHEY and CDR2 is SVGAGI. Trimming shortened V by 8 bases and J by 0 bases, and 13 bases separated the two germline ends. The CDR3 totals 14 residues. The CDR3 nucleotides are TGTGCCAGCCGTGAGACACCGCCTAACTATGGCTACACCTTC. This gives the protein CASRETPPNYGYTF.

This clonotype was seen repeatedly, ten times or more. The J gene is TRBJ1-5, the V gene TRBV20-1; 7 nucleotides line up with TRBD1. CDR3 length: 16 residues. V dropped 4 bases and J dropped 0; count of bases not matched to a gene: 9. Germline CDR1 and CDR2: DFQATT and SNEGSKA (reference sequence). The CDR3 nucleotides read TGCAGTGCTAAGAGAAACAGGGGTCGTAGCAATCAGCCCCAGCATTTT. This codes for CSAKRNRGRSNQPQHF.

This clonotype was picked up many times. V is TRBV20-1 and J is TRBJ2-7; no reliable D call. Trimming took off 7 bases at V and 3 bases at J, with 10 bases between the two ends. This CDR3 spans 11 amino acids. Germline loops: CDR1 DFQATT, CDR2 SNEGSKA (reference sequence). CDR3 protein: CSVKAIYEQYF. Written as DNA, the CDR3 is TGCAGTGTTAAGGCGATCTACGAGCAGTACTTC.

This clonotype was recorded many times. This sequence joins TRBV7-2 and TRBJ1-3, with TRBD1 as a possible D gene (6 bases). Between the trimmed V and J ends, which lost 1 base and 0 bases, there was a span of 10 bases. The germline V gene encodes CDR1 SGHTA and CDR2 FQGNSA. CDR3 size: 16 residues. The CDR3 coding sequence is TGTGCCAGCAGCTTAGGGCAGGGGTACTCTGGAAACACCATATATTTT. Its protein product is CASSLGQGYSGNTIYF.

This clonotype was counted only a few times. This chain connects TRBV19 to TRBJ1-2; 8 positions match TRBD1. The CDR3 consists of 12 residues. After removal of 10 bases from V and 7 bases from J, the junction contained 8 bases not matched to a gene. CDR1 LNHDA and CDR2 SQIVND come from the germline V gene (reference sequence). The CDR3 reads CATSDRVAGYTF. DNA of the CDR3: TGTGCCACCTCGGACAGGGTTGCTGGCTACACCTTC.